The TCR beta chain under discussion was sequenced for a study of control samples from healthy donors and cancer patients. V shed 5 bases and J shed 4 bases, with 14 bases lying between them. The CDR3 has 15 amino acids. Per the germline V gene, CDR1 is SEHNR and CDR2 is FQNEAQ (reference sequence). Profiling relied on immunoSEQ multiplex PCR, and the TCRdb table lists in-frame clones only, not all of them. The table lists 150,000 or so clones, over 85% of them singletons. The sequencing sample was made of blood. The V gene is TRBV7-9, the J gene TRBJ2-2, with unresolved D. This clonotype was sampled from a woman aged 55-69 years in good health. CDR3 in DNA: TGTGCCAGCAGCCCGACGGCTAGTTTCACCGGGGAGCTGTTTTTT. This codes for CASSPTASFTGELFF.